Below are 6 T cell receptor beta chains sequenced from a single sample in a study of T cells of healthy individuals. In TCRdb, the 5' RACE reads were re-called with MiXCR into one record per CDR3 protein. The data contain some 69,000 distinct CDR3 sequences, 15% to 20% of them seen just once; the ten biggest clones take up approximately 4.7%. The receptor source for this set is a human donor in good health.

The chain is built from TRBV3-1 and TRBJ1-6; tentatively, D is TRBD1 (5 bases). Germline CDR1 LGHDT, CDR2 YNNKEL (reference sequence). Trimming shortened V by 2 bases and J by 7 bases, and 9 bases separated the two germline ends. This CDR3 has 14 residues. Here the CDR3 DNA reads TGTGCCAGCAGCCAACACGAGGGGAATTCACCCCTCCACTTT. Translated: CASSQHEGNSPLHF.

This clonotype was seen repeatedly, ten times or more. This sequence joins TRBV7-6 and TRBJ2-1; 9 bases match TRBD2. Germline V gene sequence: CDR1 SGHVS, CDR2 FNYEAQ. V lost 5 bases and J lost 2; bases outside the gene matches: 4. CDR3 length: 15 residues. The CDR3 region has the DNA TGTGCCAGCAGCCCGAGGACTAGCGCCTACAATGAGCAGTTCTTC. Translated, it gives CASSPRTSAYNEQFF.

The V gene is TRBV5-1, the J gene TRBJ2-2; the match to TRBD1 covers 7 bases. The CDR3 is 15 amino acids. Germline CDR1 is SGHRS and CDR2 is YFSETQ. Germline trimming cut 0 bases from V and 5 bases from J; bases unmatched to any gene: 4. Here the CDR3 reads CASSLETGDTGELFF. The CDR3 DNA reads as TGCGCCAGCAGCTTGGAAACAGGGGATACCGGGGAGCTGTTTTTT.

This clonotype was seen many times. The chain uses TRBV30 and TRBJ2-7, with 7 bases fitting TRBD1. V dropped 2 bases and J dropped 3; count of bases not matched to a gene: 7. This CDR3 has 14 amino acids. The germline CDR1 and CDR2 sequences are GTSNPN and SVGIG (reference sequence). The CDR3 protein is CAWSPGTENYEQYF. The CDR3 DNA follows: TGTGCCTGGAGTCCCGGGACAGAAAACTACGAGCAGTACTTC.

The chain links TRBV29-1 to TRBJ2-1; D might be TRBD2 (5 bases). Germline CDR1 reads SQVTM; CDR2 reads ANQGSEA. V lost 3 bases, J lost 8 bases, and 23 bases lay in between. CDR3 length: 16 residues. This CDR3 reads CSVETTTGFSSHEQFF. As DNA, the CDR3 is TGCAGCGTTGAGACGACTACGGGTTTTAGTTCTCATGAGCAGTTCTTC.

There are a few counts of this clonotype. The chain has TRBV4-2 and TRBJ2-2; 7 bases map to TRBD2. Germline V gene data show CDR1 as LGHNA and CDR2 as YNFKEQ. CDR3 length: 14 residues. V trimming: 3 bases; J trimming: 4 bases; junction bases outside the gene matches: 2. CDR3 in DNA: TGTGCCAGCAGCCAGGGGGGGGGCACCGGGGAGCTGTTTTTT. Translated: CASSQGGGTGELFF.